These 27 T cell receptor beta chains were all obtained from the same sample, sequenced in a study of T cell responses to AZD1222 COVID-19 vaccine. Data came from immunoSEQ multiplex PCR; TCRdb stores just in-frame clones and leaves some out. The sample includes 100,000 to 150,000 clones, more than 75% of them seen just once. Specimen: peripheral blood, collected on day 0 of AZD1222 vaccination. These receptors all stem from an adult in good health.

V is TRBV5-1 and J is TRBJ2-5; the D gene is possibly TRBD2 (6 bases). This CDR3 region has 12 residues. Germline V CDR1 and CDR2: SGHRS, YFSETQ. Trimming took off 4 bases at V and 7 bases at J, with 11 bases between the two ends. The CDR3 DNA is TGCGCCAGCAGCCCCCCGGGGGTGACCCAGTACTTC. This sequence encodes CASSPPGVTQYF.

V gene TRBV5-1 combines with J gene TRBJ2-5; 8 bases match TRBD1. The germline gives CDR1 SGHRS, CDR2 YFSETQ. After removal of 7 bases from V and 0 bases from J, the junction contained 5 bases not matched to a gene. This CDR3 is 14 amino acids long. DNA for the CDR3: TGCGCCAGCGGGACAGGAGTGGACCAAGAGACCCAGTACTTC. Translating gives CASGTGVDQETQYF. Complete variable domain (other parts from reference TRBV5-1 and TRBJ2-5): KAGVTQTPRYLIKTRGQQVTLSCSPISGHRSVSWYQQTPGQGLQFLFEYFSETQRNKGNFPGRFSGRQFSNSRSEMNVSTLELGDSALYLCASGTGVDQETQYFGPGTRLLVL.

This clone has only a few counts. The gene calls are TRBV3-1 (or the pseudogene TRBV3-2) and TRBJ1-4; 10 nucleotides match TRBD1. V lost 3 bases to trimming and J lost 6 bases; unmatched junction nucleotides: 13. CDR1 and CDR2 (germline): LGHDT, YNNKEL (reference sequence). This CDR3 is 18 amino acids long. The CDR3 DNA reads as TGTGCCAGCAGCCAGAGCCGGGACAGGGGTCTCGCCCATGAAAAACTGTTTTTT. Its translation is CASSQSRDRGLAHEKLFF.

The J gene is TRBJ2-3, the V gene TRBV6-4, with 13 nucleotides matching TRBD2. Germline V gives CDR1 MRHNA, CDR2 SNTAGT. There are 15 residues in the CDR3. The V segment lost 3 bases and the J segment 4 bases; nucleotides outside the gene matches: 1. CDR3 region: CASSDTSGGADTQYF. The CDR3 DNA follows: TGTGCCAGCAGTGATACTAGCGGGGGGGCAGATACGCAGTATTTT.

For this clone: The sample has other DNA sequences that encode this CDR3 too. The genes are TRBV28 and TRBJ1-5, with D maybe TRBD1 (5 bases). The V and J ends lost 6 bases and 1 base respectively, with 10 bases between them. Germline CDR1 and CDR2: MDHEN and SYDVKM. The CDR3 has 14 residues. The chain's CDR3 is CASSSGGSNQPQHF. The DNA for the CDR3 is TGTGCCAGCAGCTCGGGGGGAAGCAATCAGCCCCAGCATTTT.

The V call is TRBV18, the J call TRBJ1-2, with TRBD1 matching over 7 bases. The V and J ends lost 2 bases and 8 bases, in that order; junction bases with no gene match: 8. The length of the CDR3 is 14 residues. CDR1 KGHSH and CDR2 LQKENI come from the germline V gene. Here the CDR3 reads CASSPSRGYEGYTF. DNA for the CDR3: TGTGCCAGCTCACCATCCAGGGGGTACGAGGGCTACACCTTC. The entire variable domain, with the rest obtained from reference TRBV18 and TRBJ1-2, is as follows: NAGVMQNPRHLVRRRGQEARLRCSPMKGHSHVYWYRQLPEEGLKFMVYLQKENIIDESGMPKERFSAEFPKEGPSILRIQQVVRGDSAAYFCASSPSRGYEGYTFGSGTRLTVV.

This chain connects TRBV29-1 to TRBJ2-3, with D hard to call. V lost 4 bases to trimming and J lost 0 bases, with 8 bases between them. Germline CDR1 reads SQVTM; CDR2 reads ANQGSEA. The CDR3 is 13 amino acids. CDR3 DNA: TGCAGCGTTGTTAGGGTCAGCACAGATACGCAGTATTTT. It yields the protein CSVVRVSTDTQYF.

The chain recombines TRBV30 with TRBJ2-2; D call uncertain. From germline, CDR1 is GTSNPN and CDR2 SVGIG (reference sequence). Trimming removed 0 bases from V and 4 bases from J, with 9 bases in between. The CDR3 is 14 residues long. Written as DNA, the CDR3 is TGTGCCTGGAGTGTCGGCTACTTCACCGGGGAGCTGTTTTTT. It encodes CAWSVGYFTGELFF.

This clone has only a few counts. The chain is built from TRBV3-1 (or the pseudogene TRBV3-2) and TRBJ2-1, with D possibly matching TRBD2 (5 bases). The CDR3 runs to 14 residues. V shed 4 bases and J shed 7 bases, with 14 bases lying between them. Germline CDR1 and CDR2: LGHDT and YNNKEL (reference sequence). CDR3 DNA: TGTGCCAGCAGCCCCAGGACCCGAGGGAATGAGCAGTTCTTC. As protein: CASSPRTRGNEQFF.

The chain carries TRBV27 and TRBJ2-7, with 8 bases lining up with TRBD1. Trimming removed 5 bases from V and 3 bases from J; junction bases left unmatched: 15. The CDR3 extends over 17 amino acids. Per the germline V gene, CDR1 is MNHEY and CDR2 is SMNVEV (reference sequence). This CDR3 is CASSDEGTGGRRYEQYF. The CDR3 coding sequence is TGTGCCAGCAGTGATGAGGGCACAGGGGGGCGACGCTACGAGCAGTACTTC.

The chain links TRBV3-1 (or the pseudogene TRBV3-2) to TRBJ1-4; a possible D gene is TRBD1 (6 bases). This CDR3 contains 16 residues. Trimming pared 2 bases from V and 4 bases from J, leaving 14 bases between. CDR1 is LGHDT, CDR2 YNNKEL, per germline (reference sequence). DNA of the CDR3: TGTGCCAGCAGCCAAAGGGGGACATATGGTAATGAAAAACTGTTTTTT. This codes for CASSQRGTYGNEKLFF.

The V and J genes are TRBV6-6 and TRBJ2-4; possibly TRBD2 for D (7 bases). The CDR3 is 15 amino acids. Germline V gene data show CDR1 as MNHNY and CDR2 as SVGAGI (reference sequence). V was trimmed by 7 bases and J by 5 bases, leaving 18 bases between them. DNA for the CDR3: TGTGCCAGCAAGCTGGGACATCGGGGGGAAAACATTCAGTACTTC. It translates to CASKLGHRGENIQYF.

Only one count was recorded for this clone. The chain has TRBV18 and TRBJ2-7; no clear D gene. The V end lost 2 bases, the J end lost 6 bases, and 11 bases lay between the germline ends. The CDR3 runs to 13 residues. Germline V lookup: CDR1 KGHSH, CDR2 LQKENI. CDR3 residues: CASSPSNGGEQYF. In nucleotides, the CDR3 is TGTGCCAGCTCACCATCCAACGGTGGCGAGCAGTACTTC. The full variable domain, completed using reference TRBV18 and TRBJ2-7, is NAGVMQNPRHLVRRRGQEARLRCSPMKGHSHVYWYRQLPEEGLKFMVYLQKENIIDESGMPKERFSAEFPKEGPSILRIQQVVRGDSAAYFCASSPSNGGEQYFGPGTRLTVT.

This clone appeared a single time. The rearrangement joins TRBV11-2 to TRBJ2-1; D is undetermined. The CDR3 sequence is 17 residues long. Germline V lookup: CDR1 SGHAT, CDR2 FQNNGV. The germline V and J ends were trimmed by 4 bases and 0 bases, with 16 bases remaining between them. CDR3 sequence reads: CASSSEWQTGSYNEQFF. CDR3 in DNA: TGTGCCAGCAGCTCAGAGTGGCAGACGGGCTCCTACAATGAGCAGTTCTTC.

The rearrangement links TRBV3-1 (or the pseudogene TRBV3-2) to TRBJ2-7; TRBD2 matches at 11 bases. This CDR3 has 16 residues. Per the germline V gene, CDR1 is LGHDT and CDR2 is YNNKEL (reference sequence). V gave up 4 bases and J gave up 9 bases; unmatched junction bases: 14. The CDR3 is CASSPRLAGGWSWQYF. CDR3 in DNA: TGTGCCAGCAGCCCCCGTCTAGCGGGGGGCTGGTCTTGGCAGTACTTC.

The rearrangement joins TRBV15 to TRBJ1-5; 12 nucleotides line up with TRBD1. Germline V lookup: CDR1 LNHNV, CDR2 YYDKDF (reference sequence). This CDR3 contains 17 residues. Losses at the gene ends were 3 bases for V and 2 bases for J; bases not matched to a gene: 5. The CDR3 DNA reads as TGTGCCACCAGCAGGGGACAGGGGGCGTCGGGCAATCAGCCCCAGCATTTT. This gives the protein CATSRGQGASGNQPQHF.

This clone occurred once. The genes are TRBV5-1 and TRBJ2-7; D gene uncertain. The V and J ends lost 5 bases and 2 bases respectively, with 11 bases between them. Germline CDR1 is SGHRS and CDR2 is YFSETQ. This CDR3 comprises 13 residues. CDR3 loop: CASRSDVTYEQYF. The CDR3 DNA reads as TGCGCCAGCAGGTCGGACGTCACCTACGAGCAGTACTTC.

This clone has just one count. The CDR3 nucleotides are TGTGCCATCTCGGAGGGGACGGCCGGACGGACCCAGTACTTC. Its translation: CAISEGTAGRTQYF. The chain combines TRBV5-8 with TRBJ2-5; perhaps TRBD2 as D (6 bases). The CDR3 is made up of 14 amino acids. Per the germline V gene, CDR1 is SGHTS and CDR2 is YDEGEE. V was clipped by 9 bases and J by 7 bases, with 22 bases between them.

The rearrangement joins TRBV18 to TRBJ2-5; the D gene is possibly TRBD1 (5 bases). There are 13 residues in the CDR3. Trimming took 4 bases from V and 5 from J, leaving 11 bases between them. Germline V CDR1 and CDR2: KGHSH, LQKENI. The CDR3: CASSLQGVETQYF. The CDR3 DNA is TGTGCCAGCTCACTTCAGGGCGTTGAGACCCAGTACTTC.

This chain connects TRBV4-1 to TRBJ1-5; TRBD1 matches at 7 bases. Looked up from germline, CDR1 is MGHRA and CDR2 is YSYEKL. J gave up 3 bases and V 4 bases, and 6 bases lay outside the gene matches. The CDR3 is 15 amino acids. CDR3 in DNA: TGCGCCAGCAGCCCCGGGACAGACCCCAATCAGCCCCAGCATTTT. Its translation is CASSPGTDPNQPQHF.

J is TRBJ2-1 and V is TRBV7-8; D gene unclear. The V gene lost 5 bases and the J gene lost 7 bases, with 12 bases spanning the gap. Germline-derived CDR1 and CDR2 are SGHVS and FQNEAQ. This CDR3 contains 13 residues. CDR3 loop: CASSTTLGNEQFF. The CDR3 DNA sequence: TGTGCCAGCAGCACCACACTGGGGAATGAGCAGTTCTTC.

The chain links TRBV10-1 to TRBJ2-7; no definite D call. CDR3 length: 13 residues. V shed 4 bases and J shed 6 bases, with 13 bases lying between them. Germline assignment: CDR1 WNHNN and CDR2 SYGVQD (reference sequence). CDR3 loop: CASSGAADREQYF. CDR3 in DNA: TGCGCCAGCAGTGGGGCGGCAGATCGCGAGCAGTACTTC.

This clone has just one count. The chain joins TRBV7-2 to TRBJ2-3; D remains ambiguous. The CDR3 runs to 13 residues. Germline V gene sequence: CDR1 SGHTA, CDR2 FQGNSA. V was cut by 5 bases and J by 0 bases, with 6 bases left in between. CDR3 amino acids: CASSRGSTDTQYF. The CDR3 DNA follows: TGTGCCAGCAGCCGCGGCAGCACAGATACGCAGTATTTT.

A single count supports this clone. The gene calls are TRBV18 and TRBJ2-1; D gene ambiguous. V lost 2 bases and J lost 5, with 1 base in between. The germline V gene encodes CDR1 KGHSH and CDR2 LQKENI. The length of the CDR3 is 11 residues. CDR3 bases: TGTGCCAGCTCACCAAACAATGAGCAGTTCTTC. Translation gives CASSPNNEQFF.

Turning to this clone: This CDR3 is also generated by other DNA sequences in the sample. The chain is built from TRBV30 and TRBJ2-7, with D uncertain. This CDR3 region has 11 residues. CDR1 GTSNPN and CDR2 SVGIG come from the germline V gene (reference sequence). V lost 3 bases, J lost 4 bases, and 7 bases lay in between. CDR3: CAWSAGYEQYF. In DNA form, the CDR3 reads TGTGCCTGGAGCGCCGGGTACGAGCAGTACTTC. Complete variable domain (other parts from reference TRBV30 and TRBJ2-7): SQTIHQWPATLVQPVGSPLSLECTVEGTSNPNLYWYRQAAGRGLQLLFYSVGIGQISSEVPQNLSASRPQDRQFILSSKKLLLSDSGFYLCAWSAGYEQYFGPGTRLTVT.

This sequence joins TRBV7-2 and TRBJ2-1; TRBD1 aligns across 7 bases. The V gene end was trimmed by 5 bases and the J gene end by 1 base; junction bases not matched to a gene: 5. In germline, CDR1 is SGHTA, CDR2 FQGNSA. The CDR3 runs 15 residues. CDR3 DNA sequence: TGTGCCAGCAGCCCACAGGGGTCTTCCTACAATGAGCAGTTCTTC. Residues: CASSPQGSSYNEQFF.

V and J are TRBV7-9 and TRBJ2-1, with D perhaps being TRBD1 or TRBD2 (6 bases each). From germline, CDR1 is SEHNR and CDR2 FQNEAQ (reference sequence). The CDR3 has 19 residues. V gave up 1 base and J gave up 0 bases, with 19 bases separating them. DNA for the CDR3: TGTGCCAGCAGCTTAGTCGGGGGCACCACGAGAGACTCCTACAATGAGCAGTTCTTC. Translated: CASSLVGGTTRDSYNEQFF.